Presented here are 22 T cell receptor beta chains from one specimen sequenced in a study of cytomegalovirus exposure and HLA in healthy donors. PCR was performed using 60 Vbeta and 13 Jbeta primers. Libraries were prepared by immunoSEQ multiplex PCR; TCRdb keeps only in-frame clonotypes and omits some of them. The table includes 100,000 to 150,000 clones, more than 65% detected once. The sequenced material came from PBMCs. These receptors originate from a man aged 45-65 years in good health and CMV-seronegative.

The gene calls are TRBV4-1 and TRBJ1-2, with 7 positions matching TRBD1. The CDR3 sequence is 15 residues long. Germline V gene sequence: CDR1 MGHRA, CDR2 YSYEKL. The V and J ends lost 1 base and 3 bases, in that order; junction bases with no gene match: 5. This CDR3 reads CASSQGGQTYYGYTF. The CDR3, as DNA: TGCGCCAGCAGCCAAGGGGGACAGACTTACTATGGCTACACCTTC.

V and J are TRBV19 and TRBJ2-3, with D uncertain. The CDR3 runs to 11 residues. V gave up 3 bases and J gave up 6 bases, with 4 bases separating them. CDR1 and CDR2 (germline): LNHDA, SQIVND (reference sequence). This CDR3 reads CASSIVDTQYF. CDR3 sequence (DNA): TGTGCCAGTAGTATCGTGGATACGCAGTATTTT.

The chain links TRBV5-4 to TRBJ1-2; 7 nucleotides line up with TRBD1. The CDR3 loop spans 14 amino acids. The germline V gene has CDR1 SGHNT and CDR2 YYREEE (reference sequence). The V segment lost 4 bases and the J segment 7 bases; nucleotides outside the gene matches: 10. DNA of the CDR3: TGTGCCAGCAGCACAGGGACAGCTCCTCTTGGCTACACCTTC. Amino acid sequence: CASSTGTAPLGYTF.

The chain couples TRBV6-6 to TRBJ1-5; D remains ambiguous. V lost 8 bases and J 5 bases, leaving 10 bases between the germline ends. The CDR3 runs 12 residues. Looked up from germline, CDR1 is MNHNY and CDR2 is SVGAGI (reference sequence). CDR3 sequence reads: CASGHGDQPQHF. The CDR3 DNA follows: TGTGCCAGCGGCCATGGAGATCAGCCCCAGCATTTT.

The chain couples TRBV6-5 to TRBJ2-2, with TRBD2 identical over 7 bases. CDR1 and CDR2 (germline): MNHEY, SVGAGI. The CDR3 sequence is 15 residues long. With 6 bases clipped from V and 5 bases from J, the junction kept 9 bases outside the gene matches. In nucleotides, the CDR3 is TGTGCCAGCAGCCCCCCGGGGGGACGGACCGGGGAGCTGTTTTTT. It yields the protein CASSPPGGRTGELFF.

The rearrangement joins TRBV4-1 to TRBJ2-7; maybe TRBD2 (5 bases). Germline V gives CDR1 MGHRA, CDR2 YSYEKL. The CDR3 contains 15 residues. The germline V and J ends were trimmed by 1 base and 1 base, with 11 bases remaining between them. DNA for the CDR3: TGCGCCAGCAGCCAAGCTGGACTGACTTCCTACGAGCAGTACTTC. Protein product: CASSQAGLTSYEQYF.

V is TRBV7-6 and J is TRBJ1-1; D call uncertain. Germline V gives CDR1 SGHVS, CDR2 FNYEAQ. The ends were cut back, 1 base at V and 0 bases at J, with 3 bases in the middle. The CDR3 spans 13 residues. CDR3 bases: TGTGCCAGCAGCTTAGACTTGAACACTGAAGCTTTCTTT. This encodes CASSLDLNTEAFF.

The genes are TRBV10-1 and TRBJ2-1, with D possibly matching TRBD2 (5 bases). The CDR3 spans 16 residues. The V and J ends lost 0 bases and 0 bases respectively, with 9 bases between them. Germline assignment: CDR1 WNHNN and CDR2 SYGVQD (reference sequence). CDR3 region: CASSESAGNSYNEQFF. The CDR3 DNA sequence: TGCGCCAGCAGTGAGTCGGCGGGTAACTCCTACAATGAGCAGTTCTTC.

This chain uses TRBV4-1 with TRBJ2-1; 7 bases match TRBD2. V shed 1 base, J shed 8 bases, and the junction held 2 bases outside the gene matches. CDR1 MGHRA and CDR2 YSYEKL come from the germline V gene. This CDR3 has 13 residues. The CDR3 bases are TGCGCCAGCAGCCAAGCTGCGGGGGATGAGCAGTTCTTC. Protein sequence: CASSQAAGDEQFF.

The CDR3 here is CASGELEQGPCSYNEQFF. CDR3 in DNA: TGTGCCAGCGGAGAGCTCGAGCAGGGGCCCTGCTCCTACAATGAGCAGTTCTTC. J is TRBJ2-1 and V is TRBV6-4; D might be TRBD1 (6 bases). Germline V gene data show CDR1 as MRHNA and CDR2 as SNTAGT. CDR3 length: 18 amino acids. V lost 8 bases and J 0 bases, leaving 23 bases between the germline ends.

V and J are TRBV4-1 and TRBJ2-5, with TRBD2 identical over 9 bases. Matching the DNA end better, TRBJ2-7 makes the J call doubtful. Germline V gene sequence: CDR1 MGHRA, CDR2 YSYEKL. This CDR3 comprises 18 residues. Here the CDR3 reads CASSQFPSGGPPTYEQYF. The CDR3, as DNA: TGCGCCAGCAGCCAATTTCCCAGCGGGGGGCCACCGACCTACGAGCAGTACTTC.

The chain joins TRBV6-5 to TRBJ2-7; D is possibly TRBD1 (5 bases). Germline assignment: CDR1 MNHEY and CDR2 SVGAGI. This CDR3 contains 15 residues. V was pared by 0 bases and J by 3 bases, with 12 bases between. The CDR3, as DNA: TGTGCCAGCAGTTACTCGGCCCAGGGTATCTACGAGCAGTACTTC. Translation gives CASSYSAQGIYEQYF.

V usage is TRBV29-1 and J usage is TRBJ2-7, with TRBD2 matching 8 bases. The trim removed 6 bases at V and 4 bases at J, leaving 2 bases unmatched. Germline V gene data show CDR1 as SQVTM and CDR2 as ANQGSEA. The length of the CDR3 is 11 residues. The chain's CDR3 is CSVSGGYEQYF. The CDR3 region has the DNA TGCAGCGTATCGGGGGGGTACGAGCAGTACTTC.

The gene calls are TRBV27 and TRBJ1-1; D gene unclear. Germline V gene sequence: CDR1 MNHEY, CDR2 SMNVEV (reference sequence). The CDR3 is made up of 14 amino acids. Trimming took 2 bases from V and 6 from J, leaving 13 bases between them. CDR3 region: CASSLTPSLSEAFF. The CDR3 coding sequence is TGTGCCAGCAGTTTAACTCCAAGTCTATCTGAAGCTTTCTTT.

This clone was seen a few times. V and J are TRBV19 and TRBJ1-6, with TRBD1 matching over 9 bases. This CDR3 has 15 residues. Germline CDR1 and CDR2: LNHDA and SQIVND (reference sequence). V trimming: 9 bases; J trimming: 8 bases; junction bases outside the gene matches: 11. CDR3 nucleotides: TGTGCCAGCCAAAGACAGGGGGGGTTCGATTCACCCCTCCACTTT. Translated: CASQRQGGFDSPLHF.

This clone was observed a single time. The chain carries TRBV7-9 and TRBJ2-5; D is perhaps TRBD1 (6 bases). The V end lost 5 bases, the J end lost 2 bases, and 18 bases lay between the germline ends. The CDR3 contains 16 residues. Per the germline V gene, CDR1 is SEHNR and CDR2 is FQNEAQ (reference sequence). Written as DNA, the CDR3 is TGTGCCAGCAGCCGATTGGGGGCTGGCGAACAAGAGACCCAGTACTTC. Protein sequence: CASSRLGAGEQETQYF.

The rearrangement links TRBV15 to TRBJ1-2, with D uncertain. CDR1 and CDR2 (germline): LNHNV, YYDKDF (reference sequence). V was cut by 0 bases and J by 4 bases, with 12 bases left in between. The length of the CDR3 is 15 residues. The CDR3 region has the DNA TGTGCCACCAGCAGAGATTATAACAGCCCCTATGGCTACACCTTC. This encodes CATSRDYNSPYGYTF.

The chain employs TRBV4-2 and TRBJ2-1, with 8 bases matching TRBD1. V gave up 1 base and J gave up 10 bases; unmatched junction bases: 6. Per germline, CDR1 LGHNA and CDR2 YNFKEQ. This CDR3 contains 14 residues. In DNA form, the CDR3 reads TGTGCCAGCAGCCAAGTAGACAGGGGCCCCGAGCAGTTCTTC. It codes for CASSQVDRGPEQFF.

This chain connects TRBV5-4 to TRBJ2-5, with TRBD2 matching over 11 bases. The V gene end was trimmed by 0 bases and the J gene end by 5 bases; junction bases not matched to a gene: 3. This CDR3 spans 15 amino acids. Germline CDR1 reads SGHNT; CDR2 reads YYREEE (reference sequence). CDR3: CASSLDSGGAETQYF. The CDR3 DNA reads TGTGCCAGCAGCTTGGATAGCGGGGGGGCCGAGACCCAGTACTTC.

The V gene is TRBV7-3, the J gene TRBJ2-2; 15 bases agree with TRBD2. The CDR3 covers 17 residues. With 5 bases clipped from V and 7 bases from J, the junction kept 8 bases outside the gene matches. CDR1 SGHTA and CDR2 FQGTGA come from the germline V gene. CDR3 sequence reads: CASSQGGTSGGYGELFF. The CDR3 coding sequence is TGTGCCAGCAGCCAAGGCGGGACTAGCGGGGGGTACGGGGAGCTGTTTTTT.

This rearrangement joins TRBV2 to TRBJ2-3, with a possible D match to TRBD2 (6 bases). Per the germline V gene, CDR1 is SNHLY and CDR2 is FYNNEI. V was trimmed by 3 bases and J by 4 bases, leaving 17 bases between them. The CDR3 spans 16 residues. CDR3 sequence: CASSDGGAKSPDTQYF. CDR3 in DNA: TGTGCCAGCAGTGATGGAGGGGCTAAATCCCCAGATACGCAGTATTTT.

The chain is built from TRBV2 and TRBJ1-3; possibly TRBD1 for D (5 bases). The CDR3 has 15 residues. Germline CDR1 is SNHLY and CDR2 is FYNNEI. V lost 1 base, J lost 3 bases, and 10 bases lay in between. The chain's CDR3 is CASSEGWGSGNTIYF. For the CDR3, the DNA is TGTGCCAGCAGTGAAGGGTGGGGCAGTGGAAACACCATATATTTT.